These 30 T cell receptor beta chains came from one sample sequenced in a study of CD8 T cells in Susac syndrome. RNA was extracted with the RNeasy kit, and a quantity of roughly 0.45 to 1 ug was reverse transcribed using random hexamers. TCRdb independently ran MiXCR on the immunoSEQ multiplex PCR reads; one entry per CDR3 protein. The repertoire holds about 110,000 distinct CDR3 sequences, with less than 95% as singletons. Sequenced input: CD8+ T cells from PBMCs. Receptors originate from a human donor with Susac syndrome.

This chain links TRBV20-1 with TRBJ2-1, with 9 bases that match TRBD1. V was pared by 6 bases and J by 5 bases, with 5 bases of the junction left unmatched. The germline CDR1 and CDR2 sequences are DFQATT and SNEGSKA (reference sequence). CDR3 length: 13 amino acids. CDR3 sequence (DNA): TGCAGTGCCGGGGACAGGGAGCACAATGAGCAGTTCTTC. It is translated as CSAGDREHNEQFF.

The genes are TRBV7-9 and TRBJ2-7, with 7 bases that match TRBD1. There are 14 residues in the CDR3. Losses at the gene ends were 5 bases for V and 2 bases for J; bases not matched to a gene: 6. The germline gives CDR1 SEHNR, CDR2 FQNEAQ (reference sequence). The CDR3 is CASSPRTGPYEQYF. The CDR3 coding sequence is TGTGCCAGCAGCCCCCGGACAGGTCCCTACGAGCAGTACTTC.

The chain has TRBV6-6 and TRBJ2-2; D is unclear. CDR3 size: 12 residues. The V gene lost 6 bases and the J gene lost 2 bases, with 4 bases spanning the gap. The germline V gene encodes CDR1 MNHNY and CDR2 SVGAGI (reference sequence). The CDR3 loop is CASSTNTGELFF. CDR3 sequence (DNA): TGTGCCAGCAGCACAAACACCGGGGAGCTGTTTTTT.

J is TRBJ1-2 and V is TRBV27; possible D gene TRBD1, 5 bases. Germline V gene sequence: CDR1 MNHEY, CDR2 SMNVEV (reference sequence). The CDR3 is 14 residues long. Between the trimmed V and J ends, which lost 6 bases and 4 bases, there was a span of 15 bases. The CDR3 loop reads CASSRQGDTYGYTF. The CDR3 nucleotides read TGTGCCAGCAGCCGGCAGGGAGACACCTATGGCTACACCTTC.

This chain connects TRBV5-6 to TRBJ2-1, with D possibly being TRBD1 (5 bases). In germline, CDR1 is SGHDT, CDR2 YYEEEE. Trimming took 2 bases from V and 4 from J, leaving 13 bases between them. This CDR3 region has 15 residues. The CDR3 sequence is CASSLEPGAYNEQFF. DNA for the CDR3: TGTGCCAGCAGCTTAGAACCTGGGGCTTACAATGAGCAGTTCTTC.

The V call is TRBV14, the J call TRBJ2-5, with unresolved D. CDR1 and CDR2 (germline): SGHDN, FVKESK. The CDR3 consists of 12 residues. With 1 base removed from V and 6 bases from J, the gap between germline ends came to 6 bases. This chain's CDR3 is CASSQGFQTQYF. CDR3 DNA sequence: TGTGCCAGCAGCCAAGGATTTCAGACCCAGTACTTC.

The chain carries TRBV7-9 and TRBJ2-1; TRBD1 matches 9 bases. After removal of 4 bases from V and 15 bases from J, the junction contained 7 bases not matched to a gene. From germline, CDR1 is SEHNR and CDR2 FQNEAQ (reference sequence). This CDR3 region has 12 residues. CDR3 DNA sequence: TGTGCCAGCAGCTATTCGACAGGGGGAGGGTTCTTC. As protein: CASSYSTGGGFF.

The rearrangement joins TRBV29-1 to TRBJ2-1; 8 nucleotides line up with TRBD2. The length of the CDR3 is 16 residues. With 6 bases clipped from V and 5 bases from J, the junction kept 15 bases outside the gene matches. Germline V gene lookup returns CDR1 SQVTM and CDR2 ANQGSEA. The CDR3 DNA reads TGCAGCGTCATTGGGGTACAACTAGCGGACAACAATGAGCAGTTCTTC. Translated, it gives CSVIGVQLADNNEQFF.

This chain connects TRBV3-1 to TRBJ2-1; D ambiguous. Germline V gene lookup returns CDR1 LGHDT and CDR2 YNNKEL (reference sequence). The CDR3 sequence is 16 residues long. The V end lost 2 bases, the J end lost 0 bases, and 11 bases lay between the germline ends. CDR3 sequence (DNA): TGTGCCAGCAGCCAAACGGGCCTGAGCTCCTACAATGAGCAGTTCTTC. Translation gives CASSQTGLSSYNEQFF.

The chain couples TRBV27 to TRBJ1-5; D may be TRBD1 (5 bases). The CDR3 spans 13 residues. Germline assignment: CDR1 MNHEY and CDR2 SMNVEV (reference sequence). Trimming pared 4 bases from V and 4 bases from J, leaving 8 bases between. The CDR3 DNA reads TGTGCCAGCAGTTACTACAGGAATCAGCCCCAGCATTTT. It is translated as CASSYYRNQPQHF.

This chain connects TRBV14 to TRBJ2-7; D remains unclear. Germline-derived CDR1 and CDR2 are SGHDN and FVKESK. Trimming shortened V by 0 bases and J by 0 bases, and 3 bases separated the two germline ends. The length of the CDR3 is 13 residues. The CDR3 region has the DNA TGTGCCAGCAGCCAAGAAACCTCCTACGAGCAGTACTTC. Residues: CASSQETSYEQYF.

This rearrangement joins TRBV4-2 to TRBJ2-5; the D is unclear. Looked up from germline, CDR1 is LGHNA and CDR2 is YNFKEQ. This CDR3 is 13 amino acids long. V shed 0 bases and J shed 13 bases, with 15 bases lying between them. CDR3 DNA sequence: TGTGCCAGCAGCCAAGATCGTAGGATGCCGGGGTACTTC. Translation gives CASSQDRRMPGYF.

The CDR3 protein is CSVMLAHRTTPYEQYF. The CDR3 bases are TGCAGCGTTATGTTGGCACACAGGACGACCCCCTACGAGCAGTACTTC. The V call is TRBV29-1, the J call TRBJ2-7; weak D call: TRBD1 (5 bases). Germline CDR1 reads SQVTM; CDR2 reads ANQGSEA. V shed 5 bases and J shed 2 bases, with 22 bases lying between them. CDR3 length: 16 residues.

This chain connects TRBV20-1 to TRBJ1-5, with a weak D call TRBD1 (6 bases). The ends were cut back, 4 bases at V and 5 bases at J, with 12 bases in the middle. Germline CDR1 DFQATT, CDR2 SNEGSKA (reference sequence). The CDR3 contains 13 residues. The CDR3 bases are TGCAGTGCTACGACAGGTTTGGATCAGCCCCAGCATTTT. Protein sequence: CSATTGLDQPQHF.

The chain uses TRBV12-3 or TRBV12-4 and TRBJ2-4, with D unclear. This CDR3 has 14 residues. V was pared by 8 bases and J by 5 bases, with 16 bases between. The CDR3 sequence is CASSFPGSENIQYF. CDR3 in DNA: TGTGCCAGCTCATTCCCGGGCAGCGAAAACATTCAGTACTTC.

This clonotype was detected a few times. J is TRBJ2-7 and V is TRBV5-4, with 12 nucleotides matching TRBD1. The CDR3 loop spans 16 amino acids. Germline CDR1 SGHNT, CDR2 YYREEE (reference sequence). V lost 3 bases and J lost 5; bases outside the gene matches: 9. The CDR3: CASSSGVGTGGDEQYF. Written as DNA, the CDR3 is TGTGCCAGCAGCTCAGGAGTCGGGACAGGGGGCGACGAGCAGTACTTC.

J is TRBJ2-7 and V is TRBV12-5; D call uncertain. Trimming stripped 1 base from V and 9 bases from J, with 7 bases between. This CDR3 region has 11 residues. CDR1 and CDR2 (germline): LGHNT, FRNRAP. The CDR3 DNA sequence: TGTGCTAGTGGTTTGGGGGAAGGGCAGTACTTC. Amino acids: CASGLGEGQYF.

This chain joins TRBV20-1 and TRBJ2-7, with TRBD2 identical over 7 bases. Germline V gene sequence: CDR1 DFQATT, CDR2 SNEGSKA (reference sequence). V lost 6 bases to trimming and J lost 1 base; unmatched junction nucleotides: 9. The CDR3 runs to 14 residues. The CDR3 loop is CSAPPRGLSYEQYF. In DNA form, the CDR3 reads TGCAGTGCCCCTCCCCGGGGACTATCCTACGAGCAGTACTTC.

J is TRBJ2-1 and V is TRBV9, with D tentatively TRBD2 (5 bases). The germline V gene has CDR1 SGDLS and CDR2 YYNGEE. Trimming removed 2 bases at V and 8 bases at J, with 11 bases between. The length of the CDR3 is 13 residues. CDR3 bases: TGTGCCAGCAGCGTGGGCGGGTTATATGAGCAGTTCTTC. It is translated as CASSVGGLYEQFF.

J is TRBJ2-1 and V is TRBV27; TRBD2 matches 13 bases. Trimming removed 8 bases from V and 7 bases from J; junction bases left unmatched: 8. Germline assignment: CDR1 MNHEY and CDR2 SMNVEV (reference sequence). The CDR3 extends over 15 amino acids. In DNA form, the CDR3 reads TGTGCCAGCGCAGGAGGGACTAGCGGGGATAATGAGCAGTTCTTC. Protein: CASAGGTSGDNEQFF.

The table lists this clonotype with a count of one. The chain has TRBV6-1 and TRBJ2-3; D may be TRBD2 (6 bases). The ends were cut back, 7 bases at V and 4 bases at J, with 24 bases in the middle. CDR3 length: 17 amino acids. Per germline, CDR1 MNHNS and CDR2 SASEGT. The CDR3 here is CASTPSLVGPGADTQYF. The DNA for the CDR3 is TGTGCCAGCACTCCCTCACTCGTGGGCCCGGGGGCAGATACGCAGTATTTT.

This clonotype was recorded only once. The V call is TRBV3-1, the J call TRBJ1-1, with 7 bases fitting TRBD1. The CDR3 sequence is 16 residues long. The ends lost 1 base at V and 1 base at J; junction bases unmatched: 6. In germline, CDR1 is LGHDT, CDR2 YNNKEL (reference sequence). Here the CDR3 reads CASSQAGTAWNTEAFF. The CDR3 region has the DNA TGTGCCAGCAGCCAAGCCGGGACAGCCTGGAACACTGAAGCTTTCTTT.

This rearrangement joins TRBV19 to TRBJ2-3; D not certain. CDR1 is LNHDA, CDR2 SQIVND, per germline (reference sequence). V was clipped by 3 bases and J by 2 bases, with 6 bases between them. This CDR3 has 13 amino acids. The CDR3 is CASSMFDTDTQYF. CDR3 sequence (DNA): TGTGCCAGTAGTATGTTCGACACAGATACGCAGTATTTT.

V gene TRBV3-1 combines with J gene TRBJ2-2; D unresolved. CDR1 and CDR2 from the germline V gene are LGHDT and YNNKEL (reference sequence). The CDR3 length is 14 residues. Deletions cut 4 bases from V and 4 bases from J, with 10 bases between. Here the CDR3 reads CASSRPGSTGELFF. CDR3 nucleotides: TGTGCCAGCAGCCGGCCCGGGTCCACCGGGGAGCTGTTTTTT.

The chain carries TRBV5-4 and TRBJ1-1, with D possibly being TRBD1 (5 bases). CDR3 length: 13 amino acids. The V end lost 0 bases, the J end lost 8 bases, and 11 bases lay between the germline ends. CDR1 SGHNT and CDR2 YYREEE come from the germline V gene (reference sequence). The CDR3 DNA follows: TGTGCCAGCAGCTTGGCGGAGGAGGGGGAAGCTTTCTTT. Residues: CASSLAEEGEAFF.

CDR3 nucleotides: TGTGCCAGCAGCTTGTATGCCGGGACGTCCCCCGAAAATGAGCAGTTCTTC. This encodes CASSLYAGTSPENEQFF. The V call is TRBV7-8, the J call TRBJ2-1, with D perhaps TRBD1 or TRBD2 (5 bases each). Deletions cut 3 bases from V and 7 bases from J, with 22 bases between. This CDR3 is built from 17 residues. Germline V gives CDR1 SGHVS, CDR2 FQNEAQ.

By its share, this clonotype is medium-sized (0.01 to 0.1%). The chain uses TRBV14 and TRBJ2-7; D may be TRBD1 (5 bases). V was trimmed by 6 bases and J by 1 base, leaving 7 bases between them. In germline, CDR1 is SGHDN, CDR2 FVKESK. The CDR3 has 12 amino acids. CDR3 nucleotide sequence: TGTGCCAGCAGTCAGGGTTCCTACGAGCAGTACTTC. Translating it yields CASSQGSYEQYF.

The chain is built from TRBV7-9 and TRBJ2-5; TRBD1 matches at 8 bases. Germline V gene sequence: CDR1 SEHNR, CDR2 FQNEAQ (reference sequence). V lost 4 bases to trimming and J lost 4 bases; unmatched junction nucleotides: 5. This CDR3 has 14 residues. The CDR3 DNA is TGTGCCAGCAGCTCGACAGGGGTTCCAGAGACCCAGTACTTC. Protein: CASSSTGVPETQYF.

The rearrangement uses TRBV19 and TRBJ1-2; D is unclear. This CDR3 has 16 amino acids. V was shortened by 0 bases and J by 0 bases, with 11 bases between the two germline ends. Germline V gives CDR1 LNHDA, CDR2 SQIVND (reference sequence). The CDR3 here is CASSIDPPASNYGYTF. CDR3 sequence (DNA): TGTGCCAGTAGTATAGATCCTCCGGCCTCTAACTATGGCTACACCTTC.

The chain recombines TRBV5-1 with TRBJ2-7; 7 positions agree with TRBD1. The trim removed 4 bases at V and 2 bases at J, leaving 6 bases unmatched. Germline V lookup: CDR1 SGHRS, CDR2 YFSETQ. The CDR3 sequence is 14 residues long. The CDR3 DNA is TGCGCCAGCAGCATTTACAGGGGAGCCTACGAGCAGTACTTC. Translation: CASSIYRGAYEQYF. The full variable domain, completed using reference TRBV5-1 and TRBJ2-7, is KAGVTQTPRYLIKTRGQQVTLSCSPISGHRSVSWYQQTPGQGLQFLFEYFSETQRNKGNFPGRFSGRQFSNSRSEMNVSTLELGDSALYLCASSIYRGAYEQYFGPGTRLTVT.